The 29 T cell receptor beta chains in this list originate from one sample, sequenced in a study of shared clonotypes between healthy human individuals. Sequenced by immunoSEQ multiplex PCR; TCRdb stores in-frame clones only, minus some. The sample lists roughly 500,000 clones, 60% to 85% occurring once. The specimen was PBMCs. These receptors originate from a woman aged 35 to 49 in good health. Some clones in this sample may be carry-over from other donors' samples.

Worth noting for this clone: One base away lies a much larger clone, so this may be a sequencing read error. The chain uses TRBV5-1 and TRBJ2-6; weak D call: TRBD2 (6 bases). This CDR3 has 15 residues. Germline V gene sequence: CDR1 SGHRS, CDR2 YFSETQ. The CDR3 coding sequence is TGCGCCAGCAGCTTGGGTGGGACTGGGGTCAACGTCCTGACTTTC. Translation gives CASSLGGTGVNVLTF.

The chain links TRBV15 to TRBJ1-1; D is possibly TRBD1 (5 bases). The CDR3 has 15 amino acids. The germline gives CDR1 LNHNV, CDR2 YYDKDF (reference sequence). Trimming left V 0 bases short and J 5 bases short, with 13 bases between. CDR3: CATSRDIAGRTEAFF. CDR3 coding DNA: TGTGCCACCAGCAGAGATATAGCAGGGAGAACTGAAGCTTTCTTT.

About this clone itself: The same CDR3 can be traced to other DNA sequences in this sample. As DNA, the CDR3 is TGTGCCAGCAGCCTGAGCACAGATACGCAGTATTTT. It yields the protein CASSLSTDTQYF. The rearrangement links TRBV7-9 to TRBJ2-3; D unclear. The CDR3 length is 12 residues. Looked up from germline, CDR1 is SEHNR and CDR2 is FQNEAQ (reference sequence). Trimming stripped 5 bases from V and 0 bases from J, with 3 bases between.

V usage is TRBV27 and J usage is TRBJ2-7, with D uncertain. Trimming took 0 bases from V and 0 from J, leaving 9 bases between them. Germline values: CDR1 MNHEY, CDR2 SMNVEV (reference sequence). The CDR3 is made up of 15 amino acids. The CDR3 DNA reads TGTGCCAGCAGTTTATCGCTAGGGTCCTCCTACGAGCAGTACTTC. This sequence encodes CASSLSLGSSYEQYF.

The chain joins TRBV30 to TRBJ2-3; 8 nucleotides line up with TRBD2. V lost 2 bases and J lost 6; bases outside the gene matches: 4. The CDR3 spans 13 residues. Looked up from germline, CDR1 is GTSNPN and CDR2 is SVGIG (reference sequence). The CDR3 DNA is TGTGCCTGGAGTACTAGCGGCTTTGATACGCAGTATTTT. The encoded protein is CAWSTSGFDTQYF.

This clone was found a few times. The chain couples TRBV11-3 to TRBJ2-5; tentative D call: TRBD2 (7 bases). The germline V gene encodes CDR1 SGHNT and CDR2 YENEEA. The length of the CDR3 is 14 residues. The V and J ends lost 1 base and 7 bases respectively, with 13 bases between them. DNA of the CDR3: TGTGCCAGCAGCTTAGGGGGGGGCTCCGGGACCCAGTACTTC. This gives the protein CASSLGGGSGTQYF.

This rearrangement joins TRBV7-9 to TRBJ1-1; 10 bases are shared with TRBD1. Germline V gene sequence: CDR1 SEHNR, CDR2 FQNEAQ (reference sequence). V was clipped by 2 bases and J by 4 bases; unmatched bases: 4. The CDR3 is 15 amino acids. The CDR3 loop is CASSLFWTGGTEAFF. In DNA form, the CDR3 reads TGTGCCAGCAGCTTATTTTGGACAGGGGGCACTGAAGCTTTCTTT.

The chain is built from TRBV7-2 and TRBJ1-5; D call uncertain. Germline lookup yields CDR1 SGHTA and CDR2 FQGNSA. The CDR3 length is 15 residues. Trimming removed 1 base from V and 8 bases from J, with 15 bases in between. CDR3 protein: CASSLGAGQWEPQHF. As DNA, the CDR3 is TGTGCCAGCAGCTTAGGGGCCGGGCAATGGGAGCCCCAGCATTTT.

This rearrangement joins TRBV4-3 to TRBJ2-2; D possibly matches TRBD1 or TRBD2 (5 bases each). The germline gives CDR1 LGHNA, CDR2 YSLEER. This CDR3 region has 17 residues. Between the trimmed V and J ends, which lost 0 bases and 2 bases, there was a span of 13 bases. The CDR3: CASSQDRTGGNTGELFF. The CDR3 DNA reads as TGCGCCAGCAGCCAAGATCGAACAGGAGGCAACACCGGGGAGCTGTTTTTT.

CDR3 in amino acids: CATGGSGELFF. DNA of the CDR3: TGTGCCACCGGGGGGTCCGGGGAGCTGTTTTTT. The J gene is TRBJ2-2, the V gene TRBV28; 7 bases line up with TRBD2. The V gene's germline CDR1 is MDHEN and CDR2 SYDVKM. The V gene end was trimmed by 10 bases and the J gene end by 6 bases; junction bases not matched to a gene: 2. The CDR3 extends over 11 amino acids.

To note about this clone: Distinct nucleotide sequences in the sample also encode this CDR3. CDR3 in DNA: TGTGCCAGCAGCTTAGGAAGAAATGAGCAGTTCTTC. This codes for CASSLGRNEQFF. The rearrangement uses TRBV7-9 and TRBJ2-1; D not certain. V was trimmed by 1 base and J by 7 bases, leaving 5 bases between them. This CDR3 has 12 residues. Germline loops: CDR1 SEHNR, CDR2 FQNEAQ (reference sequence).

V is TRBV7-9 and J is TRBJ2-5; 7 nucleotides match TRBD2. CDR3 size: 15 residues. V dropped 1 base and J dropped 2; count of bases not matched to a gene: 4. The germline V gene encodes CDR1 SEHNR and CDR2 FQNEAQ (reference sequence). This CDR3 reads CASSLVLAEQETQYF. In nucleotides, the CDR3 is TGTGCCAGCAGCTTAGTCCTAGCGGAACAAGAGACCCAGTACTTC.

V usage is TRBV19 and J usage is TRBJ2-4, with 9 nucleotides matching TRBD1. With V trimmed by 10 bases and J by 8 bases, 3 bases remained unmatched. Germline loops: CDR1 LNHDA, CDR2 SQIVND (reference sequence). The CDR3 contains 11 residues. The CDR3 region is CATRTGDIQYF. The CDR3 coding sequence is TGTGCCACCAGGACAGGGGACATTCAGTACTTC.

CDR3 protein: CASSLDSRNYGYTF. The CDR3 bases are TGCGCCAGCAGCTTGGACAGTCGAAACTATGGCTACACCTTC. This chain uses TRBV5-1 with TRBJ1-2; D is ambiguous. Germline assignment: CDR1 SGHRS and CDR2 YFSETQ. Trimming left V 0 bases short and J 2 bases short, with 8 bases between. The CDR3 is made up of 14 amino acids.

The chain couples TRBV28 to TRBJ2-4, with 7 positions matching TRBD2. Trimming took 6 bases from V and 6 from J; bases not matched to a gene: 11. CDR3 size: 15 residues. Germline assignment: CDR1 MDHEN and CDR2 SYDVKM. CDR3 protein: CASSHTGGFGNIQYF. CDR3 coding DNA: TGTGCCAGCAGCCATACGGGGGGATTCGGAAACATTCAGTACTTC. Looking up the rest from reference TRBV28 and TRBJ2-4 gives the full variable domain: DVKVTQSSRYLVKRTGEKVFLECVQDMDHENMFWYRQDPGLGLRLIYFSYDVKMKEKGDIPEGYSVSREKKERFSLILESASTNQTSMYLCASSHTGGFGNIQYFGAGTRLSVL.

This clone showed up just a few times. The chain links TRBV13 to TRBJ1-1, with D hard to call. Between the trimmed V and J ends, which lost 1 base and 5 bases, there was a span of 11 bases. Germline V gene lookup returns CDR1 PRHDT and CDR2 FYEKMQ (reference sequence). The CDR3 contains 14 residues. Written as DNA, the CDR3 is TGTGCCAGCAGCTTAGATACGGGAGGGACTGAAGCTTTCTTT. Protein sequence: CASSLDTGGTEAFF.

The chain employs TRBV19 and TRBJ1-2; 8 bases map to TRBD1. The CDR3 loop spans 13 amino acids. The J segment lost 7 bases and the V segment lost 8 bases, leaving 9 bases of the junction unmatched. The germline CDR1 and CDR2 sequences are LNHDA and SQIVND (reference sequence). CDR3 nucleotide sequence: TGTGCCAGTCGACCAGGGGGCGCAGGTGGCTACACCTTC. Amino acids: CASRPGGAGGYTF. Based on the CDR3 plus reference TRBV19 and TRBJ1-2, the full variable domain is DGGITQSPKYLFRKEGQNVTLSCEQNLNHDAMYWYRQDPGQGLRLIYYSQIVNDFQKGDIAEGYSVSREKKESFPLTVTSAQKNPTAFYLCASRPGGAGGYTFGSGTRLTVV.

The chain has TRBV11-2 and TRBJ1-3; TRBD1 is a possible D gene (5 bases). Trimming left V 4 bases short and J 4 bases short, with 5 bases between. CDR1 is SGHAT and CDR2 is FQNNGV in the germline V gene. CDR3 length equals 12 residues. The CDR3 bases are TGTGCCAGCAGCTGGGGCGGAAACACCATATATTTT. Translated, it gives CASSWGGNTIYF.

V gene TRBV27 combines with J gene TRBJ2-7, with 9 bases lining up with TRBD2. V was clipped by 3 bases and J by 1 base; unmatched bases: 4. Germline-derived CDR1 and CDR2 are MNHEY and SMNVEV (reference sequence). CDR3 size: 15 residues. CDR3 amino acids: CASSFGLAGSYEQYF. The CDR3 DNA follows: TGTGCCAGCAGTTTTGGGCTAGCGGGGTCCTACGAGCAGTACTTC.

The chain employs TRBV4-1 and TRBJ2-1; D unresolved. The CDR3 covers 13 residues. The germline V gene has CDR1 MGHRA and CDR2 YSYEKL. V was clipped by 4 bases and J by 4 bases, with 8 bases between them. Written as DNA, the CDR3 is TGCGCCAGCAGCCCGGGCGCTTACAATGAGCAGTTCTTC. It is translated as CASSPGAYNEQFF.

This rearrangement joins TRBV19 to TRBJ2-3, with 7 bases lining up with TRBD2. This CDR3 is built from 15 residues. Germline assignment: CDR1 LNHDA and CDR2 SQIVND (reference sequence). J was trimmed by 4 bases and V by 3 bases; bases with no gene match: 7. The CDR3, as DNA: TGTGCCAGTAGTATCTGGACTAGTCTATCAGATACGCAGTATTTT. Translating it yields CASSIWTSLSDTQYF.

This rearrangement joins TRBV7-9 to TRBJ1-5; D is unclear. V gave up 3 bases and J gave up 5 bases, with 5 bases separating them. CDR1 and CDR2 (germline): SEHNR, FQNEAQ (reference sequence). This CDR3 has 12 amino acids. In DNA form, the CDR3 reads TGTGCCAGCAGCTTGGCGGATCAGCCCCAGCATTTT. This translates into CASSLADQPQHF. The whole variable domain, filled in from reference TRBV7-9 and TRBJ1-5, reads DTGVSQNPRHKITKRGQNVTFRCDPISEHNRLYWYRQTLGQGPEFLTYFQNEAQLEKSRLLSDRFSAERPKGSFSTLEIQRTEQGDSAMYLCASSLADQPQHFGDGTRLSIL.

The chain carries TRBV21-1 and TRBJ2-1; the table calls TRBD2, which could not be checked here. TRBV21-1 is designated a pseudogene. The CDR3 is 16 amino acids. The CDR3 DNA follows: TGTGCCAGCAGCCCAACCCCGCGGGAGGTTAATCTGGGGCAGTTCTTC. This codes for CASSPTPREVNLGQFF.

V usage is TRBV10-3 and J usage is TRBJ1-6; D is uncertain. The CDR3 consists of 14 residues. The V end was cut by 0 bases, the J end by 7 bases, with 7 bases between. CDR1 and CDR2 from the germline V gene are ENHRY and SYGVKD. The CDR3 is CAISESTDNSPLHF. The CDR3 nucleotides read TGTGCCATCAGTGAGTCAACAGACAATTCACCCCTCCACTTT.

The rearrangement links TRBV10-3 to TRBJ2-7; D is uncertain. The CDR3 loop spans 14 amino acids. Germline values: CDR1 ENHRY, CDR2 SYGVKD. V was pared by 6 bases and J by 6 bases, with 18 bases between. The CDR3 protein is CAISVSKLRSEQYF. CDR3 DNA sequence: TGTGCCATCAGCGTCAGCAAGCTAAGGAGCGAGCAGTACTTC.

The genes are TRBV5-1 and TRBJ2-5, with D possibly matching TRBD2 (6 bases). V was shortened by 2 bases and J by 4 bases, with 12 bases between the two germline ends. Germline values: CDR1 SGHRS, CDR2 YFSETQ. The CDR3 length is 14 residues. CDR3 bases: TGCGCCAGCAGCTTCACTAGCAGTTTAGAGACCCAGTACTTC. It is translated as CASSFTSSLETQYF.

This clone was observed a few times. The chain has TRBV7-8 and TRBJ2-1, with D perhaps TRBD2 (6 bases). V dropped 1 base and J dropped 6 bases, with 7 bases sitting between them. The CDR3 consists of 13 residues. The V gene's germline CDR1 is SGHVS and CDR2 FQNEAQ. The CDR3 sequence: CASSLGLVNEQFF. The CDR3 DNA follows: TGTGCCAGCAGCTTAGGACTAGTCAATGAGCAGTTCTTC.

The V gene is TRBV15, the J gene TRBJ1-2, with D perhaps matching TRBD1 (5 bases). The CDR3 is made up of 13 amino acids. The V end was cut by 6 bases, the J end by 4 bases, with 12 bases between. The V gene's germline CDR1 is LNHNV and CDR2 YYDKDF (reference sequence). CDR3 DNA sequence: TGTGCCACCAGTAAGGCGGGGGGCTATGGCTACACCTTC. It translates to CATSKAGGYGYTF.

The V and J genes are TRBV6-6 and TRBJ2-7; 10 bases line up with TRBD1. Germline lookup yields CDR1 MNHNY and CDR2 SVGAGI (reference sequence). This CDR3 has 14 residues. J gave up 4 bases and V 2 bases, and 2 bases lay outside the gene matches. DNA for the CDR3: TGTGCCAGCAGTTACGGGACAGGGGCTTACGAGCAGTACTTC. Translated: CASSYGTGAYEQYF.